These T cell receptor beta chains were read from a single sample in a study of T cells after yellow fever vaccination. One entry per CDR3 protein results from TCRdb running MiXCR on the 5' RACE reads. The sample consists of approximately 120,000 distinct CDR3 sequences, 15% of them appearing once. The specimen comprised CD8+ T cells sorted from PBMCs, sampled 5 days after the yellow fever booster vaccination. The receptors were gathered from a man younger than 30 who received the YFV17D yellow fever vaccine. The CDR3 runs from the conserved cysteine through the conserved F or W. A D gene is named only where the DNA matches it firmly. A clone size is listed for some rows: how often the clone was seen (once, few, many), or a class if it is expanded.

v_gene: TRBV11-2; abundance: few; j_gene: TRBJ2-3; d_gene: -; CDR3nt: TGTGCCAGCAGCTCCCATTCCCGGGAGGATACGCAGTATTTT; CDR3aa: CASSSHSREDTQYF
v_gene: TRBV7-9; abundance: few; j_gene: TRBJ2-2; d_gene: -; CDR3nt: TGTGCCAGCAGCTCTAGTTACATGACCGGGGAGCTGTTTTTT; CDR3aa: CASSSSYMTGELFF
v_gene: TRBV4-1; abundance: few; j_gene: TRBJ2-3; d_gene: -; CDR3nt: TGCGCCAGCAGCAACCGGGACCGCACAGATACGCAGTATTTT; CDR3aa: CASSNRDRTDTQYF
v_gene: TRBV20-1; abundance: few; j_gene: TRBJ2-5; d_gene: -; CDR3nt: TGCAGTGCGCAAAAGGGGTGGGGGCCCCAGGCCCAAGAGACCCAGTACTTC; CDR3aa: CSAQKGWGPQAQETQYF
v_gene: TRBV5-5; abundance: few; j_gene: TRBJ2-1; d_gene: TRBD2; CDR3nt: TGTGCCAGCAGCTTGGTAGCGGGGGAGTACAATGAGCAGTTCTTC; CDR3aa: CASSLVAGEYNEQFF
v_gene: TRBV7-9; abundance: -; j_gene: TRBJ1-1; d_gene: -; CDR3nt: TGTGCCAGCAGCTTAGGGACAGCTGAAGCTTTCTTT; CDR3aa: CASSLGTAEAFF
v_gene: TRBV7-3; abundance: -; j_gene: TRBJ2-3; d_gene: -; CDR3nt: TGTGCCAGCAGCTTTGATCACAGGGCCACAGATACGCAGTATTTT; CDR3aa: CASSFDHRATDTQYF
v_gene: TRBV7-2; abundance: -; j_gene: TRBJ2-1; d_gene: -; CDR3nt: TGTGCCAGCAGCTTAGATACAGGAGTGCTCTACAATGAGCAGTTCTTC; CDR3aa: CASSLDTGVLYNEQFF
v_gene: TRBV20-1; abundance: few; j_gene: TRBJ1-5; d_gene: TRBD1; CDR3nt: TGCAGTGCTACCCGGACAGGGGCCCTTTATAGCAATCAGCCCCAGCATTTT; CDR3aa: CSATRTGALYSNQPQHF
v_gene: TRBV7-9; abundance: few; j_gene: TRBJ2-6; d_gene: -; CDR3nt: TGTGCCAGCATCATCGCCGGGACGGGGAGATCTGGGGCCAACGTCCTGACTTTC; CDR3aa: CASIIAGTGRSGANVLTF
v_gene: TRBV3-1; abundance: -; j_gene: TRBJ1-5; d_gene: -; CDR3nt: TGTGCCAGCAGCCAAGAGGTAGGATTTGGTCAGCCCCAGCATTTT; CDR3aa: CASSQEVGFGQPQHF
v_gene: TRBV6-5; abundance: few; j_gene: TRBJ1-6; d_gene: -; CDR3nt: TGTGCCAGCAGTTCTTGGGGCAATTCACCCCTCCACTTT; CDR3aa: CASSSWGNSPLHF
v_gene: TRBV6-5; abundance: -; j_gene: TRBJ1-5; d_gene: -; CDR3nt: TGTGCCAGCAGTTTACAGGGTGAGAATCAGCCCCAGCATTTT; CDR3aa: CASSLQGENQPQHF
v_gene: TRBV6-5; abundance: -; j_gene: TRBJ2-1; d_gene: -; CDR3nt: TGTGCCAGCAGTTACTCCGGGACCCCAATTGTGTTCTTC; CDR3aa: CASSYSGTPIVFF
v_gene: TRBV10-1; abundance: few; j_gene: TRBJ2-1; d_gene: TRBD1; CDR3nt: TGCGCCAGCAGCCTAGACAGGGGACGGCGTGAGCAGTTCTTC; CDR3aa: CASSLDRGRREQFF
v_gene: TRBV5-1; abundance: -; j_gene: TRBJ2-4; d_gene: -; CDR3nt: TGCGCCAGCAGCTTATCCCTCGGAGCCAAAAACATTCAGTACTTC; CDR3aa: CASSLSLGAKNIQYF
v_gene: TRBV7-9; abundance: -; j_gene: TRBJ2-3; d_gene: -; CDR3nt: TGTGCCAGCAGAGCAAACCCGGGACGGAGCACAGATACGCAGTATTTT; CDR3aa: CASRANPGRSTDTQYF
v_gene: TRBV4-2; abundance: -; j_gene: TRBJ2-5; d_gene: -; CDR3nt: TGTGCCAGCAGCCACCTTGCGGGGGAGACCCAGTACTTC; CDR3aa: CASSHLAGETQYF
v_gene: TRBV24-1; abundance: -; j_gene: TRBJ2-3; d_gene: TRBD2; CDR3nt: TGTGCCACCAGTGATGGGACTAGCCCCGGTGCAGATACGCAGTATTTT; CDR3aa: CATSDGTSPGADTQYF
v_gene: TRBV29-1; abundance: few; j_gene: TRBJ1-4; d_gene: -; CDR3nt: TGCAGCGGAATCATTTTGGGAAAACTGTTTTTT; CDR3aa: CSGIILGKLFF
v_gene: TRBV12-3/TRBV12-4; abundance: -; j_gene: TRBJ2-6; d_gene: -; CDR3nt: TGTGCCAGCAGTCCCTGGGGAGTAAGCGCCTCTGGGGCCAACGTCCTGACTTTC; CDR3aa: CASSPWGVSASGANVLTF
v_gene: TRBV27; abundance: -; j_gene: TRBJ1-2; d_gene: TRBD1; CDR3nt: TGTGCCAGCACCTCGACAGGGGTCGGCTACACCTTC; CDR3aa: CASTSTGVGYTF
v_gene: TRBV12-3/TRBV12-4; abundance: few; j_gene: TRBJ1-1; d_gene: -; CDR3nt: TGTGCCAGCACCCAATTCGTGGGGGCTGAAGCTTTCTTT; CDR3aa: CASTQFVGAEAFF
v_gene: TRBV3-1; abundance: few; j_gene: TRBJ2-2; d_gene: -; CDR3nt: TGTGCCAGCAGCCAAAACCGGGCTCCGAACACCGGGGAGCTGTTTTTT; CDR3aa: CASSQNRAPNTGELFF
v_gene: TRBV6-5; abundance: few; j_gene: TRBJ2-2; d_gene: -; CDR3nt: TGTGCCAGCAGTTACTCGAGCGCGGGTCAGAACACCGGGGAGCTGTTTTTT; CDR3aa: CASSYSSAGQNTGELFF
v_gene: TRBV27; abundance: few; j_gene: TRBJ1-5; d_gene: -; CDR3nt: TGTGCCAGCAGTTTGACCTCTATGGGCAATCAGCCCCAGCATTTT; CDR3aa: CASSLTSMGNQPQHF
v_gene: TRBV3-1; abundance: -; j_gene: TRBJ2-5; d_gene: -; CDR3nt: TGTGCCAGCAGCCAAGATGGGCGACTACTAGGTGGAGAGACCCAGTACTTC; CDR3aa: CASSQDGRLLGGETQYF
v_gene: TRBV20-1; abundance: many; j_gene: TRBJ2-4; d_gene: -; CDR3nt: TGCAGTCCCAGGGATCTAGCCAAAAACATTCAGTACTTC; CDR3aa: CSPRDLAKNIQYF
v_gene: TRBV7-2; abundance: -; j_gene: TRBJ2-1; d_gene: TRBD2; CDR3nt: TGTGCCAGCAGCTCAAGACAACTAGCGGAACTCTACAATGAGCAGTTCTTC; CDR3aa: CASSSRQLAELYNEQFF
v_gene: TRBV23-1; abundance: -; j_gene: TRBJ2-2; d_gene: -; CDR3nt: TGCGCCAGCAGTCATATAACAGGGTCCACCGGGGAGCTGTTTTTT; CDR3aa: CASSHITGSTGELFF
v_gene: TRBV19; abundance: once; j_gene: TRBJ1-1; d_gene: TRBD1; CDR3nt: TGTGCCACCTCGACAGGGGGAACTGAAGCTTTCTTT; CDR3aa: CATSTGGTEAFF
v_gene: TRBV1; abundance: -; j_gene: TRBJ2-5; d_gene: -; CDR3nt: TGCACCAGCAGCTACTGTTCCGGGACTAGCGGGGAAGAGACCCAGTACTTC; CDR3aa: CTSSYCSGTSGEETQYF
v_gene: TRBV5-1; abundance: -; j_gene: TRBJ1-1; d_gene: -; CDR3nt: TGCGCCAGCAGCACCGGTTTGCCCCGAGGAGCTTTCTTT; CDR3aa: CASSTGLPRGAFF
v_gene: TRBV5-1; abundance: few; j_gene: TRBJ2-3; d_gene: -; CDR3nt: TGCGCCAGCACCCATCCCCTCACAGATACGCAGTATTTT; CDR3aa: CASTHPLTDTQYF
v_gene: TRBV12-3/TRBV12-4; abundance: few; j_gene: TRBJ1-2; d_gene: -; CDR3nt: TGTGCCAGCAGTACTGCGACAGGTACCACGGTCGGAGCTAACTATGGCTACACCTTC; CDR3aa: CASSTATGTTVGANYGYTF
v_gene: TRBV7-9; abundance: -; j_gene: TRBJ2-1; d_gene: -; CDR3nt: TGTGCCAGCAGCTTAGCCCCCCGACCTCACAATGAGCAGTTCTTC; CDR3aa: CASSLAPRPHNEQFF
v_gene: TRBV6-1; abundance: -; j_gene: TRBJ1-2; d_gene: -; CDR3nt: TGTGCCAGCAGTGAAAGCCTTTACGGCAGCTTGATCTATGGCTACACCTTC; CDR3aa: CASSESLYGSLIYGYTF
v_gene: TRBV7-2; abundance: many; j_gene: TRBJ1-1; d_gene: -; CDR3nt: TGTGCCAGCAGCCCGTCAGGGTGGGACACTGAAGCTTTCTTT; CDR3aa: CASSPSGWDTEAFF
v_gene: TRBV9; abundance: -; j_gene: TRBJ2-7; d_gene: -; CDR3nt: TGTGCCAGCAGCGTGGGCGCGGCTAGCTCCTACGAGCAGTACTTC; CDR3aa: CASSVGAASSYEQYF
v_gene: TRBV29-1; abundance: few; j_gene: TRBJ1-2; d_gene: -; CDR3nt: TGCAGCGCGCAGAGGGCCGGGGATAACTTCTATGGCTACACCTTC; CDR3aa: CSAQRAGDNFYGYTF
v_gene: TRBV10-3; abundance: few; j_gene: TRBJ1-2; d_gene: -; CDR3nt: TGTGCCATCAGTGATGGGGTTCCGTCTGGCTACACCTTC; CDR3aa: CAISDGVPSGYTF
v_gene: TRBV4-1; abundance: few; j_gene: TRBJ1-2; d_gene: -; CDR3nt: TGCGCCAGCAGCCAAGGGGGGTCCTACACCTTC; CDR3aa: CASSQGGSYTF